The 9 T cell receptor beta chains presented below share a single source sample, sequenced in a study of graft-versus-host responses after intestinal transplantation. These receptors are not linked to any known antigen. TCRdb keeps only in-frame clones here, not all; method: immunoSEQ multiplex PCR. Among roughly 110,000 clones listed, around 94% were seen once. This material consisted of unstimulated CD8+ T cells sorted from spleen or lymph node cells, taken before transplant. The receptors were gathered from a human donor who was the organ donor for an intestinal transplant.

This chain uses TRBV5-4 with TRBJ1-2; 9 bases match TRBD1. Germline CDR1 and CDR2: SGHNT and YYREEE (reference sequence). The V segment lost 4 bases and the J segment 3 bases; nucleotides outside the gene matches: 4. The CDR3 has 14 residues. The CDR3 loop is CASSRGQGDYGYTF. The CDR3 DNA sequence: TGTGCCAGCAGCCGGGGACAGGGAGACTATGGCTACACCTTC.

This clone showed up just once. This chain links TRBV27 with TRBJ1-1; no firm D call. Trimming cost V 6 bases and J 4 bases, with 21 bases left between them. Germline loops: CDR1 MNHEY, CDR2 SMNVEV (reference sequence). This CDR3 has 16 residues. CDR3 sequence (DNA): TGTGCCAGCAGCCCTTACGCGGCTTCGGTGGTCACTGAAGCTTTCTTT. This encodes CASSPYAASVVTEAFF.

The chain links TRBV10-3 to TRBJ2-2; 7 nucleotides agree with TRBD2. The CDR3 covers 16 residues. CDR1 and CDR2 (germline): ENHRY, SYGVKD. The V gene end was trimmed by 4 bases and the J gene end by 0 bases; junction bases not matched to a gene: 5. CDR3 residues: CAISGSGTSNTGELFF. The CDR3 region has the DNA TGTGCCATCAGTGGGAGCGGGACTTCGAACACCGGGGAGCTGTTTTTT.

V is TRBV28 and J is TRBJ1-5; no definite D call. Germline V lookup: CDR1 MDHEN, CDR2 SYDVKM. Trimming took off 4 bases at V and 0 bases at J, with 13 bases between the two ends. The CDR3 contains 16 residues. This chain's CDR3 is CASSSRHTLSNQPQHF. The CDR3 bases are TGTGCCAGCAGTTCCCGACATACCCTTAGCAATCAGCCCCAGCATTTT.

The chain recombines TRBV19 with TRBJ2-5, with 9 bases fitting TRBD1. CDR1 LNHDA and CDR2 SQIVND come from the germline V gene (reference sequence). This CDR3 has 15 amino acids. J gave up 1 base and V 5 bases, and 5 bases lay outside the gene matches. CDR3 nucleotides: TGTGCCAGTAGTTCCTGGACAGGGGTCCAAGAGACCCAGTACTTC. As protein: CASSSWTGVQETQYF.

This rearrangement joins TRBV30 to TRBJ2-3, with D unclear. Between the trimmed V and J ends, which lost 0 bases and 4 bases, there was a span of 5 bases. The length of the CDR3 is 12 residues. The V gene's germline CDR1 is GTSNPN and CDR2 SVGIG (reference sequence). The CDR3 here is CAWSVGSDTQYF. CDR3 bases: TGTGCCTGGAGTGTCGGATCAGATACGCAGTATTTT. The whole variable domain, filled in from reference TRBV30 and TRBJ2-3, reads SQTIHQWPATLVQPVGSPLSLECTVEGTSNPNLYWYRQAAGRGLQLLFYSVGIGQISSEVPQNLSASRPQDRQFILSSKKLLLSDSGFYLCAWSVGSDTQYFGPGTRLTVL.

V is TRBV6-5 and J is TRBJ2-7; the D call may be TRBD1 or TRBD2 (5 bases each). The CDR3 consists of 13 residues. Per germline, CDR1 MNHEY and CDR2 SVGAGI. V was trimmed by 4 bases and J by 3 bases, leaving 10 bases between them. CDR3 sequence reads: CASSSWDDYEQYF. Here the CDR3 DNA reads TGTGCCAGCAGTTCTTGGGACGACTACGAGCAGTACTTC.

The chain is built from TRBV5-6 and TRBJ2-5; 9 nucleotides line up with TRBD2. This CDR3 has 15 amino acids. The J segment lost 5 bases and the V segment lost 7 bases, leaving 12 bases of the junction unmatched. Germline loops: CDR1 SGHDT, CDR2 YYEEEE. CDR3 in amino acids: CASEPLAGGPETQYF. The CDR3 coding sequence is TGTGCCAGCGAACCGTTGGCGGGAGGGCCGGAGACCCAGTACTTC.

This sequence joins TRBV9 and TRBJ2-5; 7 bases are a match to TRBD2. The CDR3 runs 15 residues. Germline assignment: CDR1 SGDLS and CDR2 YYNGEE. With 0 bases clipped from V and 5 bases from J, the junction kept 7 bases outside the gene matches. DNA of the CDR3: TGTGCCAGCAGCGTAGGGGGGAGGGCCTATGAGACCCAGTACTTC. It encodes CASSVGGRAYETQYF.